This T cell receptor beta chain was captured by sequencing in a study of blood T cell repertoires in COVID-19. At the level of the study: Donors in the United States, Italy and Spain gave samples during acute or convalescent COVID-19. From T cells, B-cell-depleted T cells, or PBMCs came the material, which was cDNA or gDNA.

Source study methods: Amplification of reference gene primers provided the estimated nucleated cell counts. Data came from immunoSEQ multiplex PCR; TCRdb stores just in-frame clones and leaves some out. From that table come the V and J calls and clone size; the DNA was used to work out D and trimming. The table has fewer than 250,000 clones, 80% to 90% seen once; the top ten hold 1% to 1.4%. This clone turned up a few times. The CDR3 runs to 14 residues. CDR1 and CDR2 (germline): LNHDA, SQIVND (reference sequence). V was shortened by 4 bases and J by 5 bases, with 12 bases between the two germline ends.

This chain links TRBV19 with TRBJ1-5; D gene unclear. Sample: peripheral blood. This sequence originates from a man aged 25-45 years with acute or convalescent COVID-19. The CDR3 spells CASSTRNLYQPQHF. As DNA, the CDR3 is TGTGCCAGTAGTACGAGGAACTTGTATCAGCCCCAGCATTTT.